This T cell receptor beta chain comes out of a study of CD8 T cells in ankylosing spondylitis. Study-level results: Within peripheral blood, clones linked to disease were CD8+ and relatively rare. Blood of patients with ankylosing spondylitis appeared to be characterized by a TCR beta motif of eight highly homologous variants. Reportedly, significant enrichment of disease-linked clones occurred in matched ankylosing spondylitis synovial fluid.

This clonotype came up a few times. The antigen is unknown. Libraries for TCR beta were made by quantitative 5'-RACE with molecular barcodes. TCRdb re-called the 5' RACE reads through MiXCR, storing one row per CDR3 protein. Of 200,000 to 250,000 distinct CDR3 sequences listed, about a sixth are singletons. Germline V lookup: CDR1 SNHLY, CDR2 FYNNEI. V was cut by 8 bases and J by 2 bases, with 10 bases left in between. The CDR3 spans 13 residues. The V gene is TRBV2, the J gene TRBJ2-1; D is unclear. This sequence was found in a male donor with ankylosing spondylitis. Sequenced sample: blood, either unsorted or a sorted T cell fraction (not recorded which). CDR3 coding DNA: TGTGCCAGCGCCGAGCGTACCTACAATGAGCAGTTCTTC. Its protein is CASAERTYNEQFF.